A single sample is the source of the 28 T cell receptor beta chains below, sequenced in a study of T cell responses to AZD1222 COVID-19 vaccine. Generated by immunoSEQ multiplex PCR, the TCRdb table keeps only in-frame clones and is missing some. The sample carries nearly 95,000 clones, nearly 90% recorded once. Material: peripheral blood, obtained on day 0 of AZD1222 vaccination. The receptors were sampled from an adult in good health.

In nucleotides, the CDR3 is TGTGCCAGCAACCCGGGGGGGGGAGCTTATGGCTACACCTTC. Its protein product is CASNPGGGAYGYTF. The chain links TRBV6-5 to TRBJ1-2; TRBD1 is a possible D gene (5 bases). Trimming shortened V by 7 bases and J by 5 bases, and 17 bases separated the two germline ends. The CDR3 has 14 residues. CDR1 and CDR2 from the germline V gene are MNHEY and SVGAGI.

The gene calls are TRBV7-9 and TRBJ1-2, with D unresolved. The CDR3 consists of 13 residues. The germline V gene has CDR1 SEHNR and CDR2 FQNEAQ (reference sequence). Trimming removed 3 bases from V and 3 bases from J, with 8 bases in between. For the CDR3, the DNA is TGTGCCAGCAGCTTCCGGGCCGACTATGGCTACACCTTC. Amino acids: CASSFRADYGYTF.

V usage is TRBV5-5 and J usage is TRBJ1-4; 11 nucleotides agree with TRBD1. With V trimmed by 4 bases and J by 3 bases, 5 bases remained unmatched. The CDR3 runs to 16 residues. Germline-derived CDR1 and CDR2 are SGHKS and YYEKEE (reference sequence). The CDR3 protein is CASSRGQGAANEKLFF. CDR3 in DNA: TGTGCCAGCAGCCGTGGACAGGGGGCAGCTAATGAAAAACTGTTTTTT.

The V and J genes are TRBV7-3 and TRBJ2-2, with unresolved D. Per the germline V gene, CDR1 is SGHTA and CDR2 is FQGTGA. The CDR3 is 16 residues long. The V end was cut by 5 bases, the J end by 0 bases, with 13 bases between. The CDR3 loop is CASSPSPLANTGELFF. The CDR3 DNA is TGTGCCAGCAGCCCGTCACCTCTTGCGAACACCGGGGAGCTGTTTTTT.

This clone is a singleton in its sample. The V and J genes are TRBV10-3 and TRBJ1-6; unclear D gene. V gave up 6 bases and J gave up 8 bases, with 17 bases separating them. This CDR3 has 15 residues. Germline V lookup: CDR1 ENHRY, CDR2 SYGVKD. In nucleotides, the CDR3 is TGTGCCATCAGCGCCAGATCCGCGAGAGATTCACCCCTCCACTTT. Amino acids: CAISARSARDSPLHF.

J is TRBJ2-3 and V is TRBV5-1, with D perhaps TRBD1 or TRBD2 (5 bases each). Germline CDR1 is SGHRS and CDR2 is YFSETQ. The V end was cut by 0 bases, the J end by 1 base, with 9 bases between. This CDR3 has 15 residues. CDR3 in DNA: TGCGCCAGCAGCTTGGCTTTGGGGGGCACAGATACGCAGTATTTT. It translates to CASSLALGGTDTQYF.

This chain links TRBV5-1 with TRBJ2-1; TRBD2 might be the D (6 bases). Trimming cost V 0 bases and J 0 bases, with 10 bases left between them. Germline V gene sequence: CDR1 SGHRS, CDR2 YFSETQ. This CDR3 is built from 16 residues. Written as DNA, the CDR3 is TGCGCCAGCAGCTTGGGCGGAGGGAGCTCCTACAATGAGCAGTTCTTC. Translation gives CASSLGGGSSYNEQFF.

This clone was observed once. The chain is built from TRBV5-4 and TRBJ2-5, with no clear D. The CDR3 length is 14 residues. Germline CDR1 reads SGHNT; CDR2 reads YYREEE (reference sequence). V lost 2 bases to trimming and J lost 1 base, with 9 bases between them. CDR3 bases: TGTGCCAGCAGCTTAGCCTCCTTCCAAGAGACCCAGTACTTC. Its translation is CASSLASFQETQYF. Filled out from reference TRBV5-4 and TRBJ2-5, the complete variable domain reads ETGVTQSPTHLIKTRGQQVTLRCSSQSGHNTVSWYQQALGQGPQFIFQYYREEENGRGNFPPRFSGLQFPNYSSELNVNALELDDSALYLCASSLASFQETQYFGPGTRLLVL.

The chain recombines TRBV6-5 with TRBJ2-5; tentatively, D is TRBD1 (5 bases). The CDR3 runs 16 residues. V was cut by 0 bases and J by 2 bases, with 13 bases left in between. Germline values: CDR1 MNHEY, CDR2 SVGAGI. CDR3 protein: CASSYSQGSVQETQYF. The CDR3 DNA reads as TGTGCCAGCAGTTACTCCCAGGGCTCGGTACAAGAGACCCAGTACTTC.

J is TRBJ1-1 and V is TRBV7-9; TRBD1 matches 7 bases. The CDR3 spans 15 residues. Germline assignment: CDR1 SEHNR and CDR2 FQNEAQ (reference sequence). V gave up 5 bases and J gave up 1 base; unmatched junction bases: 7. The CDR3 coding sequence is TGTGCCAGCAGCCAACTACAGGGGCAGAACACTGAAGCTTTCTTT. Its protein product is CASSQLQGQNTEAFF.

This clone has only a few counts. The chain links TRBV6-5 to TRBJ1-6; 7 bases match TRBD1. The J segment lost 9 bases and the V segment lost 4 bases, leaving 3 bases of the junction unmatched. CDR3 size: 13 residues. Germline loops: CDR1 MNHEY, CDR2 SVGAGI. The CDR3 DNA is TGTGCCAGCAGTTCCCAGGGGGGTTCACCCCTCCACTTT. Encoded protein: CASSSQGGSPLHF.

The chain has TRBV3-1 (or the pseudogene TRBV3-2) and TRBJ1-2; D is unclear. V was trimmed by 0 bases and J by 3 bases, leaving 11 bases between them. This CDR3 spans 15 amino acids. Germline V gives CDR1 LGHDT, CDR2 YNNKEL (reference sequence). CDR3 coding DNA: TGTGCCAGCAGCCAAGATTTTTCAGTCGACTATGGCTACACCTTC. This codes for CASSQDFSVDYGYTF.

This sequence joins TRBV4-3 and TRBJ2-7; the D is unclear. Germline values: CDR1 LGHNA, CDR2 YSLEER. CDR3 length equals 14 residues. V lost 1 base to trimming and J lost 1 base, with 8 bases between them. The CDR3 sequence is CASSQGVRSYEQYF. The CDR3 DNA reads as TGCGCCAGCAGCCAAGGTGTGAGATCCTACGAGCAGTACTTC.

The V and J genes are TRBV19 and TRBJ2-7; D is possibly TRBD1 or TRBD2 (5 bases each). CDR1 is LNHDA and CDR2 is SQIVND in the germline V gene (reference sequence). Trimming pared 5 bases from V and 4 bases from J, leaving 18 bases between. The CDR3 extends over 15 amino acids. The CDR3 reads CASSVRDAGGYEQYF. CDR3 DNA: TGTGCCAGTAGTGTCCGGGACGCCGGAGGATACGAGCAGTACTTC. The full variable domain, with the rest looked up from reference TRBV19 and TRBJ2-7, is DGGITQSPKYLFRKEGQNVTLSCEQNLNHDAMYWYRQDPGQGLRLIYYSQIVNDFQKGDIAEGYSVSREKKESFPLTVTSAQKNPTAFYLCASSVRDAGGYEQYFGPGTRLTVT.

The chain joins TRBV10-3 to TRBJ2-7, with 8 nucleotides matching TRBD2. The CDR3 has 14 amino acids. The V segment lost 3 bases and the J segment 3 bases; nucleotides outside the gene matches: 4. Looked up from germline, CDR1 is ENHRY and CDR2 is SYGVKD. CDR3 bases: TGTGCCATCAGTGATCCGGGGGGGAGCTACGAGCAGTACTTC. It translates to CAISDPGGSYEQYF.

V gene TRBV11-2 combines with J gene TRBJ2-7; 9 bases are shared with TRBD2. The ends lost 4 bases at V and 0 bases at J; junction bases unmatched: 10. Germline V gene sequence: CDR1 SGHAT, CDR2 FQNNGV. This CDR3 spans 17 amino acids. CDR3 sequence reads: CASSSLGSGGSSYEQYF. The DNA for the CDR3 is TGTGCCAGCAGCTCCCTCGGAAGCGGGGGGTCCTCCTACGAGCAGTACTTC.

This clone has more than one count but fewer than ten. CDR3 sequence (DNA): TGTGCCAGCACCCTTAGACAGGGGACTAACTATGGCTACACCTTC. Translating it yields CASTLRQGTNYGYTF. The J gene is TRBJ1-2, the V gene TRBV7-9, with 8 bases that match TRBD1. Trimming took 7 bases from V and 0 from J; bases not matched to a gene: 7. CDR3 length: 15 residues. In germline, CDR1 is SEHNR, CDR2 FQNEAQ (reference sequence).

To note about this clone: One end of the junction fails to match germline, which may point to a read error. The V and J genes are TRBV5-1 and TRBJ2-7; 8 bases are shared with TRBD1. The CDR3 extends over 15 amino acids. The V gene's germline CDR1 is SGHRS and CDR2 YFSETQ. CDR3 nucleotides: TGCGCCAGCAGCTTGGGACAGGGGCTCTCCTCCGAGCAGTACTTC. Residues: CASSLGQGLSSEQYF.

The CDR3 DNA follows: TGTGCCACCAGCAGGGGACAGGGGGCCCTCTACGAGCAGTACTTC. Its protein product is CATSRGQGALYEQYF. This rearrangement joins TRBV15 to TRBJ2-7; 12 bases are a match to TRBD1. CDR1 and CDR2 from the germline V gene are LNHNV and YYDKDF (reference sequence). This CDR3 contains 15 residues. V lost 3 bases, J lost 3 bases, and 3 bases stayed unmatched.

This chain links TRBV27 with TRBJ1-1; TRBD1 might be the D (6 bases). CDR1 is MNHEY, CDR2 SMNVEV, per germline (reference sequence). The CDR3 sequence is 14 residues long. V lost 6 bases to trimming and J lost 5 bases, with 16 bases between them. The CDR3 region has the DNA TGTGCCAGCAGCCTTAGGGGGGGGTGGACTGAAGCTTTCTTT. Its translation is CASSLRGGWTEAFF.

The J gene is TRBJ2-1, the V gene TRBV24-1; D is unclear. Trimming removed 4 bases at V and 5 bases at J, with 2 bases between. Germline V lookup: CDR1 KGHDR, CDR2 SFDVKD. The CDR3 sequence is 11 residues long. CDR3 in amino acids: CATSEHNEQFF. In DNA form, the CDR3 reads TGTGCCACCAGTGAACACAATGAGCAGTTCTTC.

The chain combines TRBV5-5 with TRBJ1-6; D uncertain. Germline CDR1 reads SGHKS; CDR2 reads YYEKEE (reference sequence). CDR3 length: 14 residues. V was cut by 1 base and J by 10 bases, with 12 bases left in between. CDR3 bases: TGTGCCAGCAGCTTGCCAAGCATAAAGTCACCCCTCCACTTT. Amino acid sequence: CASSLPSIKSPLHF. The whole variable domain, remainder taken from reference TRBV5-5 and TRBJ1-6, is DAGVTQSPTHLIKTRGQQVTLRCSPISGHKSVSWYQQVLGQGPQFIFQYYEKEERGRGNFPDRFSARQFPNYSSELNVNALLLGDSALYLCASSLPSIKSPLHFGNGTRLTVT.

The chain is built from TRBV6-5 and TRBJ2-7; 10 positions match TRBD1. This CDR3 region has 13 residues. Germline V gene lookup returns CDR1 MNHEY and CDR2 SVGAGI. J lost 5 bases, V lost 6 bases, and 4 bases had no gene match. As DNA, the CDR3 is TGTGCCAGCAGAGCCGGGACAGGGGACGAGCAGTACTTC. Translating it yields CASRAGTGDEQYF.

The chain couples TRBV7-9 to TRBJ1-2; possible D gene TRBD1, 5 bases. Trimming left V 5 bases short and J 8 bases short, with 18 bases between. The germline V gene encodes CDR1 SEHNR and CDR2 FQNEAQ (reference sequence). The CDR3 is 14 amino acids. Here the CDR3 DNA reads TGTGCCAGCAGCCGGGACCTTAAAAACACGGGCTACACCTTC. This encodes CASSRDLKNTGYTF.

V gene TRBV10-3 combines with J gene TRBJ1-2; D call uncertain. Trimming left V 2 bases short and J 10 bases short, with 8 bases between. Germline V lookup: CDR1 ENHRY, CDR2 SYGVKD. The CDR3 extends over 11 amino acids. The CDR3 reads CAISELGSYTF. CDR3 sequence (DNA): TGTGCCATCAGTGAGCTCGGGTCCTACACCTTC.

The chain is built from TRBV19 and TRBJ1-6; D perhaps matches TRBD1 (6 bases). CDR3 length equals 16 residues. Germline V gives CDR1 LNHDA, CDR2 SQIVND (reference sequence). Trimming shortened V by 5 bases and J by 4 bases, and 15 bases separated the two germline ends. The CDR3 is CASSLRQVFYNSPLHF. In nucleotides, the CDR3 is TGTGCCAGTAGTCTTCGACAGGTCTTTTATAATTCACCCCTCCACTTT.

The V and J genes are TRBV19 and TRBJ1-5; TRBD1 is a possible D gene (5 bases). Trimming took off 3 bases at V and 0 bases at J, with 18 bases between the two ends. The length of the CDR3 is 18 residues. CDR1 is LNHDA, CDR2 SQIVND, per germline (reference sequence). The CDR3 nucleotides read TGTGCCAGTAGTATGGAAGACCCCAGGGCCTATAGCAATCAGCCCCAGCATTTT. Its translation is CASSMEDPRAYSNQPQHF.

The chain has TRBV12-3 or TRBV12-4 and TRBJ1-1, with unresolved D. V was cut by 6 bases and J by 3 bases, with 11 bases left in between. The CDR3 length is 13 residues. The CDR3 loop reads CASRPTRDTEAFF. The CDR3 region has the DNA TGTGCCAGCAGGCCAACTCGGGACACTGAAGCTTTCTTT.